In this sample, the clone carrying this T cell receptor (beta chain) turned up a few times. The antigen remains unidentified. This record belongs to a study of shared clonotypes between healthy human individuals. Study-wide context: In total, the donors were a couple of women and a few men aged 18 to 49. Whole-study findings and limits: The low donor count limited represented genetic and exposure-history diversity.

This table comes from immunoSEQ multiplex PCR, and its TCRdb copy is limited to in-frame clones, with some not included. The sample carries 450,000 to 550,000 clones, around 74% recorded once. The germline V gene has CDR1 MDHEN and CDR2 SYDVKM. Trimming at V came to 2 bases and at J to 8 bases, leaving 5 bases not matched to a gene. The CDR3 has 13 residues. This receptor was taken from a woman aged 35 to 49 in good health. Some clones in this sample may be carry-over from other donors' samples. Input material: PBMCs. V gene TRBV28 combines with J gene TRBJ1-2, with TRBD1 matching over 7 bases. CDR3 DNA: TGTGCCAGCAGTTTAGACAGGGATGGAGGCTACACCTTC. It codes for CASSLDRDGGYTF.